This T cell receptor (beta chain) was profiled in a study of vaccination and CD4 T cells after COVID-19 (dated by TCRdb to between 2021 and 2022). In the study overall: SARS-CoV-2 positivity had been established in the convalescent patients by nasal swab PCR, and mild disease was recorded in nine of these patients and severe disease in one. For stimulating the cultures, overlapping spike peptide pools were used, derived from SARS-CoV-2 as well as from the common cold coronaviruses HCoV-NL63, HCoV-OC43 and HCoV-229E. Post-COVID blood samples were collected from convalescent patients a median of about 92 days after diagnosis, with a range of roughly 35 to 161 days. In control cultures, a CEFX viral epitope pool was used as positive control, an HIV-1 Nef peptide pool was used as negative control, or no peptide was added. In roughly eleven COVID-19 convalescent patients and a handful of infection-naive healthy vaccine recipients, the spike-specific CD4+ TCR repertoire before mRNA vaccination was compared with the repertoire after mRNA vaccination. Post-vaccine blood samples were taken a median of around 70 days after the second vaccine dose, with a range of about 13 to 250 days. Participants received two doses of either the Pfizer-BioNTech BNT162b2 vaccine (n=8) or the Moderna mRNA-1273 vaccine (n=2). The convalescent cohort included six males and four females, with two Hispanic individuals, seven Caucasians, two Asians and one multiracial person.

Library preparation used PCR. TCR sequencing of DNA from cultured CD4+ T cells used the Oncomine TCR Beta short-read assay at the Johns Hopkins FTIC core. The QIAamp micro DNA kit was used to extract genomic DNA from the cultured CD4+ T cells. Oncomine TCR Beta libraries from cultured CD4+ T cells were pooled with unique dual indexes and sequenced on an Illumina iSeq 100. From the authors' description of their analysis: Non-productive sequences were removed, and CDR3s that did not start with C, did not end with F or W, or were shorter than 7 amino acids were discarded. Antigen-specific clonotypes were identified with the MANAFEST web application by comparing peptide-stimulated wells with reference and other culture wells. To be called positive, a clone needed an FDR below 0.05, an odds ratio above 5, and a productive frequency above 0.1% in at least two of three replicate wells. A clonotype counted as cross-reactive if it showed significant expansion both in the SARS-CoV-2 spike wells and in at least one common cold coronavirus spike condition. Similarity between CDR3 sequences was evaluated in R version 3.6.1 using Levenshtein distances (stringdist) and unrooted phylogenetic trees (ape). The public reads were quality trimmed at Q25 with fastp and then assembled into clones with MiXCR by TCRdb, keeping productive beta chains. Rows are unified per CDR3 protein, each entry keeping the most common DNA and genes. TCRdb assigned the V and J calls; the authors' analysis was not used. The sample table records about 19,000 distinct CDR3 sequences; around 50% of these occur just once. The ten largest clones capture 9.5% to 13% of the sample.

This specimen's treatment or condition label, interpreted: roughly 11-day PBMC culture with coronavirus spike peptide pools or control peptides (ViraFEST assay). The study used the ViraFEST assay, which expanded antigen-specific T cells with peptide pools and then identified expanded clonotypes by TCR sequencing. The positive SARS-CoV-2 PCR tests of the convalescent patients were dated from March to December 2020, before the Alpha, Beta and Delta variants emerged in the United States. About 2 million PBMCs per well were cultured in IMDM with roughly 5% human AB serum and about 9.2 IU/ml IL-2, plus 10 ug/ml peptide pools. Half of the culture medium was replaced with fresh IL-2-containing medium on days 3 and 7. After more than 8 days of culture, CD4+ T cells were isolated by negative selection using the EasySep CD4+ T cell isolation kit. PBMCs were separated from whole blood using Ficoll-Paque Plus gradient centrifugation and then either used fresh or cryopreserved at -140C. Triplicate wells were generally used for each culture condition.

Broader findings and caveats from the paper: Nearly all vaccine-specific clones in convalescent patients (304 of 307) were mono-reactive for SARS-CoV-2 spike rather than cross-reactive with common cold coronaviruses. An increase in the median number of SARS-CoV-2-reactive clonotypes from 21 after infection to about 39 after vaccination was observed, but the change was not found to be significant. In convalescent patients, a median approximately 86% of post-vaccine SARS-CoV-2-reactive clones were detected only after vaccination, and vaccine-specific priming was suggested by this finding. Only a relatively small number of convalescent patients were included in the study, and early timepoints following natural infection were not analyzed.

CDR1 and CDR2, looked up from the germline V gene (reference sequence), are DFQATT and SNEGSKA. The cysteine opens and the phenylalanine closes a CDR3 of 16 amino acids. Just the 48-base CDR3 DNA is kept, in frame starting at base 1. The junction carries 19 bases between V and J, which are trimmed by 3 bases and 7 bases respectively. Turning to this clonotype: Its cognate antigen has yet to be identified. The record has no base qualities; no much larger clone is one base away.

The sample was CD4+ T cells from blood, cultured in vitro, taken before SARS-CoV-2 vaccination. The origin of this receptor is a human donor who had recovered from COVID-19. This chain joins TRBV20-1 to TRBJ1-6; the D gene is possibly TRBD1, with 6 bases matching. The DNA is as follows: TGCAGTGCTAGGCCCAGGGGCGACCCTCGGAATTCACCCCTCCACTTT. This yields the protein CSARPRGDPRNSPLHF.